Reported below is one T cell receptor beta chain. This CDR3 is built from 20 residues. Deletions cut 0 bases from V and 2 bases from J, with 26 bases between. The sort gate was single viable CD3+CD4+CD8-CD45RO+ cells for memory CD4+ T cells. Sequencing used immunoSEQ multiplex PCR; TCRdb keeps in-frame clones, though not all of them. This sample has approximately 60,000 clones, with 70% to 75% found just once. The data were obtained in a study of memory CD4+ T cells and cytomegalovirus serostatus. The sequenced sample was memory CD4+ T cells from blood. This rearrangement joins TRBV5-3 to TRBJ1-1; D might be TRBD1 (5 bases). TRBV5-3 is given ORF status, its function remaining uncertain. This clonotype originated in an adult in good health and CMV-seropositive. The CDR3 bases are TGTGCCAGAAGCTTGGTTGTCAGATATACCGGCCAAGGGGCCAACACTGAAGCTTTCTTT. It translates to CARSLVVRYTGQGANTEAFF.